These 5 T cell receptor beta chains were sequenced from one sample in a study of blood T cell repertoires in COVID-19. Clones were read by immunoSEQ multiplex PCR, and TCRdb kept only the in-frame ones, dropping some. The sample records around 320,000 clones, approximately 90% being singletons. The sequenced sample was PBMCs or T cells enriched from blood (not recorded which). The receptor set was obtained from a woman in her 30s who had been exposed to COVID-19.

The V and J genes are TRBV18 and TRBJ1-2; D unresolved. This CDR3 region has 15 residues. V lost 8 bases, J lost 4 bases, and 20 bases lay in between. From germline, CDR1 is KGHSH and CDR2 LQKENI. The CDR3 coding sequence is TGTGCCAGCCGAGAAGAATACGGGATCCTCTATGGCTACACCTTC. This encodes CASREEYGILYGYTF.

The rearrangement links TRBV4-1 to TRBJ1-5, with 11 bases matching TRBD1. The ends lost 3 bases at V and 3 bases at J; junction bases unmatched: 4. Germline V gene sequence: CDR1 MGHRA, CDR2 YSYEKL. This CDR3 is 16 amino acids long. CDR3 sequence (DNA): TGCGCCAGCAGCCACGCGGGACAGGGGGACAATCAGCCCCAGCATTTT. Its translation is CASSHAGQGDNQPQHF.

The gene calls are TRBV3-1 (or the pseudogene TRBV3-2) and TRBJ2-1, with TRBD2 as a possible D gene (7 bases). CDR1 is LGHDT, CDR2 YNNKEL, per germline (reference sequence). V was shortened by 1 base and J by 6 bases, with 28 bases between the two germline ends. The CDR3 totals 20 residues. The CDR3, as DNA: TGTGCCAGCAGCCAAGTTTTGGGCTGGGGGGCGGGGGAGAAACTCAATGAGCAGTTCTTC. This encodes CASSQVLGWGAGEKLNEQFF.

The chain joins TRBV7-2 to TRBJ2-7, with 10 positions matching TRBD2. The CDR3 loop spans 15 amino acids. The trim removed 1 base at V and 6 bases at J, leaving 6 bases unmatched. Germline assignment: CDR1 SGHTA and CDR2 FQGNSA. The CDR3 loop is CASSLVAAGGREQYF. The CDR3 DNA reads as TGTGCCAGCAGCTTAGTAGCAGCGGGGGGGCGCGAGCAGTACTTC.

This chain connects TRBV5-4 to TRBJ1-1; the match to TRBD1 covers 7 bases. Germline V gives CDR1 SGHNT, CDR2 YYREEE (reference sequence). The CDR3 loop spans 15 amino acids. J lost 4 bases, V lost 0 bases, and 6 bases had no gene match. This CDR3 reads CASSLEGGGLTEAFF. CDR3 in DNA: TGTGCCAGCAGCTTGGAAGGGGGCGGGCTCACTGAAGCTTTCTTT.